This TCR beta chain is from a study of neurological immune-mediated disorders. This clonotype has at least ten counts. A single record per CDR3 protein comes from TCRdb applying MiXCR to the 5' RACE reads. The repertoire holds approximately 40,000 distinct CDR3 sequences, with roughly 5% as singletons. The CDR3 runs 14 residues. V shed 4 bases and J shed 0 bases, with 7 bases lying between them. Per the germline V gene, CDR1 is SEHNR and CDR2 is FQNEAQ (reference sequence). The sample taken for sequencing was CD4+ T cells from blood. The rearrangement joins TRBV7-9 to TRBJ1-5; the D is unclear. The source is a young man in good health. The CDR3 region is CASSSKSSNQPQHF. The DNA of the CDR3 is TGTGCCAGCAGCTCCAAATCTAGCAATCAGCCCCAGCATTTT.